Here is one T cell receptor (beta chain) with its context. The clone's antigen remains unknown. Base qualities are not at hand, and no much larger clone is one base apart. Healthy HIV-negative adults with no recently reported acute infections or vaccinations were included as donors. Every donor was a Caucasian adult living in Nashville, Tennessee, USA. CD4+ T cells were enriched through magnetic negative selection, after which naive cells were positively selected on CD45RA and the remaining negative fraction served as the memory subset. Blood was obtained by leukapheresis, after which PBMCs were separated by Ficoll-Histopaque density gradient centrifugation and cryopreserved in liquid nitrogen vapor phase. Analytical flow cytometry was used to check the purity and quantity of each magnetically sorted T cell population. Genomic DNA was isolated from each sorted fraction and quantified by UV absorbance on a Nanodrop 2000c.

The sample belongs to a study of shared clonotypes between healthy human individuals (dated by TCRdb to 2018 to 2020). Background for the entire study: The cohort comprised a couple of women and three men aged 18 to 49 years. For each donor, three plates each were used for CD4 naive and CD4 memory, two plates were used for CD8 naive, and one plate was used for CD8 memory. To estimate repertoire size and how much clonotypes are shared between individuals, the study performed deep sequencing of blood TCR repertoires from five healthy adults. To increase sequencing depth and limit assay-specific biases, different laboratories used diverse techniques to prepare libraries and sequence TCR repertoires. Each donor's leukapheresis produced roughly between roughly 0.94 and 9.5 billion PBMCs.

Using the deep immunoSEQ assay, TCR CDR3 regions were amplified from genomic DNA by multiplex PCR. Extracted genomic DNA from each cell subset was spread evenly across all wells of several immunoSEQ 96-well plates, with each plate serving as a replicate. For sorted subsets, around 200 ng genomic DNA, equal to 30,000 or so T cell genomes, was loaded into each replicate PCR. Purified libraries were quantified with a Qubit 3.0 fluorometer, sized on a Bioanalyzer 2100, and re-quantified with the KAPA Library Quantification kit. Every immunoSEQ 96-well plate was sequenced on a separate single-read 150-cycle Illumina NextSeq 550 flow cell. In the paper's pipeline: The immunoSEQ output contained only junctional sequences without quality scores, so filtering could not match that applied to full-length reads. Sequences were annotated with PyIR, a Python wrapper for IgBLAST v1.9, using IMGT germline references to assign V/J genes and CDR3. Reads with weak V/J assignments (E-value above 1e-6), missing CDR3, stop codons, out-of-frame junctions, or ambiguous translated residues were removed. V3J clonotypes were defined by identical inferred V gene, J gene, and CDR3 amino acid sequence. Percentage overlap between repertoires was calculated by dividing the number of shared unique clonotypes by the size of the smaller repertoire. Richness of each repertoire was evaluated using RTK rarefaction, the Chao1 estimator, and Recon v2.1 estimates of unobserved clonotypes. For all TCRbeta clonotypes obtained by the gDNA method from four donors, generation probabilities were computed with OLGA. TCRdb mirrors the immuneACCESS table, restricted to in-frame sequences. Some clones are absent from its copies; in checked studies, under half trace to an unresolved V gene, and the reason for the others is unknown. V and J calls and clone size are given by that table; D and trimming were obtained from the DNA. The sample table shows about 1 million clones, and 65% to 75% are seen once. 1.5% of the sample lies in the top ten.

The cysteine opens and the phenylalanine closes a CDR3 of 15 amino acids. Only the CDR3 portion is preserved as DNA: 45 bases, with reading frame beginning at the first base. V is shortened by 5 bases, J by 2 bases, and the region joining them spans 15 bases. From a lookup of the germline V gene, CDR1 and CDR2 are SGHVS and FNYEAQ. General findings and caveats noted by the study authors: Only blood was sampled, and tissue TCR repertoires likely differ from those in blood. Estimated clonotype richness was generally larger for naive than for memory subsets. Because the study included a small number of donors, the genetic and exposure-history diversity represented was limited. Roughly 5% of naive CD4, 3% to 4% of naive CD8, approximately 2% of memory CD4, and about 0.4% of memory CD8 clonotypes were shared across several donors. Based on pairwise subsampling, the degree of clonotype sharing among donors was expected to be affected by sequencing depth. Even with the large sequencing depth, rarefaction of the sorted-subset datasets indicated that sequencing was incomplete. Compared with non-shared clonotypes, the clonotypes found in all four sorted-subset donors had higher generation probabilities.

The sequence was collected from a man between 18 and 29 years old in good health. The chain couples TRBV7-6 to TRBJ1-2, with no confidently assigned D gene. Sequencing was carried out using memory CD4+ T cells sorted from blood. What this sample's cell subset or site label stands for: CD45RA-negative fraction. CDR3 reads: CASSKEADRNYGYTF. Read as DNA, the sequence is TGTGCCAGCAGCAAAGAGGCCGATCGGAACTATGGCTACACCTTC.